The clone carrying this T cell receptor beta chain was picked up one time. The data were produced by immunoSEQ multiplex PCR, yet TCRdb's version contains in-frame clones alone and is incomplete. The sample shows about 50,000 clones, about 88% of them seen only once. The time point here: peripheral blood 6 weeks after treatment start. Each patient contributed between 1 and 8 total time points of blood mononuclear cells, pretreatment and during treatment. The entry originates in a study of PD-L1 blockade in urothelial cancer. Study summary: Patients commenced atezolizumab at some point between 2014 and 2015, and it was given at 1,200 mg intravenously every 3 weeks. Median blood clonality was roughly 0.088, with more than 75,000 unique TCRs. Analyses were performed on blood at 3 weeks after treatment start (the second dose) and at 6 weeks.

Losses at the gene ends were 7 bases for V and 2 bases for J; bases not matched to a gene: 7. The V gene's germline CDR1 is MNHNS and CDR2 SASEGT. This CDR3 is 14 amino acids long. The specimen was PBMCs, collected around atezolizumab (anti-PD-L1) treatment. The sequence was collected from a man in his sixties with urothelial cancer. The rearrangement links TRBV6-1 to TRBJ2-7; 8 bases fit TRBD2. This chain's CDR3 is CASTGLAKPYEQYF. CDR3 nucleotides: TGTGCCAGCACCGGACTAGCAAAACCCTACGAGCAGTACTTC.